The sequence of this TCR beta chain was determined in a study of blood T cell repertoires in COVID-19. Across the study: Italy, Spain and the United States were the sources of the convalescent and acute COVID-19 samples. From T cells, B-cell-depleted T cells, or PBMCs came the material, which was cDNA or gDNA.

The germline gives CDR1 MNHEY, CDR2 SVGAGI. This CDR3 is built from 14 residues. The J segment lost 7 bases and the V segment lost 6 bases, leaving 11 bases of the junction unmatched. In the original analysis: Quantification of nucleated cells was approximated via reference gene primer amplification. Libraries were prepared by immunoSEQ multiplex PCR; TCRdb keeps only in-frame clonotypes and omits some of them. V, J and clone size reflect that table, while D and trimming were determined from the DNA. This table has approximately 250,000 clones, under 90% appearing once. Input material: peripheral blood. The rearrangement joins TRBV6-5 to TRBJ2-7; 8 bases are shared with TRBD1. The TCR was taken from a human donor in a cohort sampled during active COVID-19. CDR3 sequence: CASSPGTGTGEQYF. The CDR3 bases are TGTGCCAGCAGCCCCGGGACAGGAACGGGAGAGCAGTACTTC.